This T cell receptor (beta chain) was sequenced during a study of CD8 T cells in ankylosing spondylitis (dated by TCRdb to 2016 to 2017). About the study as a whole: The study profiled T cell receptor beta repertoires in healthy donors and ankylosing spondylitis patients to find disease-linked TCR variants. The full study cohort was made up of approximately 27 ankylosing spondylitis patients and about a hundred healthy donors. Peripheral blood was sampled, and synovial fluid was also collected from ankylosing spondylitis patients.

Sequencing was performed on an Illumina HiSeq 2500. Quantitative 5'-RACE with molecular barcodes was the method used to prepare the TCR beta libraries. The original methods were these. To identify disease-linked TCR variants, a new computational method was used, one built on a probabilistic model of VDJ rearrangement. TCRdb applied fastp at Q25 and MiXCR to the public reads, then kept only in-frame beta chains. Records with the same CDR3 protein are collapsed into one entry carrying the most frequent genes and DNA. The V and J calls follow TCRdb's processing rather than the paper's. The sample table lists some 800,000 distinct CDR3 sequences, approximately 10% of them with a count of one. The ten largest clonotypes hold approximately 0.46% of the sample. Broad study findings and their caveats: In peripheral blood, the disease-linked clones were found at relatively low frequencies and had a CD8+ phenotype. The disease-linked clones were reported to be significantly enriched in matched synovial fluid samples from ankylosing spondylitis patients. A TCR beta motif made up of fewer than 10 highly homologous amino acid variants appeared to be characteristic of blood from ankylosing spondylitis patients. Some motif variants had previously been reported in the synovial fluid and blood of reactive arthritis patients, which suggests shared mechanisms of disease initiation.

The sample holds many counts of this clonotype. The clone's antigen remains unknown. Per-nucleotide qualities are absent, and no much larger clonotype sits a single base away. From the germline V gene, CDR1 is MGHRA and CDR2 is YSYEKL. CDR3 length: 15 amino acids, cysteine to phenylalanine. Only the CDR3 DNA is retained, 45 bases long and in frame from the first base. Clipping removes 3 bases from V and 8 bases from J, with 6 as the unmatched junction base count. Sequencing used blood, either unsorted or a sorted T cell fraction (not recorded which). The clonotype comes from a male donor with ankylosing spondylitis. In this chain, TRBV4-1 is recombined with TRBJ1-4, with 10 middle bases fitting TRBD1. The nucleotide sequence is given as TGCGCCAGCAGCCATCCGGGACAGGGGCTCGAAAAACTGTTTTTT. This encodes CASSHPGQGLEKLFF.